This TCR beta chain was sequenced in a study of human T cells and chemical hapten exposure (dated by TCRdb to the early 2020s). In terms of the full investigation: For sensitization, 2% DPC in acetone was applied to an approximately 2 cm by approximately 2 cm area of upper inner arm skin. This study followed changes in the peripheral blood TCR repertoire in vivo during primary and secondary sensitization of alopecia patients to the hapten diphenylcyclopropenone (DPC). Blood samples were taken from patients before sensitization (week 0) and at 2, 6 and about 24 weeks after DPC sensitization. Patch testing was done on the upper back using Finn chambers containing 0.01% DPC, and results were scored after 6 days according to International Contact Dermatitis Research Group standards. The patient cohort, mostly female, included alopecia areata with under or over 50% scalp involvement, alopecia totalis and alopecia universalis. About 28 alopecia patients gave blood for TCR sequencing at one to four time points (pre-sensitization, 2, 6 and 24 weeks). Weekly therapeutic DPC doses were additionally applied to the scalp of patients throughout the roughly 25-week study period. Libraries were pooled for sequencing, and per-sample TCR yields varied mainly because of small differences in library volumes within the pool. Broad study findings and their caveats: A positive correlation was found between the number of PT1 expanded TCRs and patch test score, with significance reached at thresholds 8, 16 and 32 but not 4. Expanded TCRs formed significantly more large CDR3 similarity clusters than pre-sensitization or healthy control sets, consistent with antigen-driven responses. Alopecia, a presumed autoimmune disease, was present in all patients, so the immune response of the patients might differ from that of healthy individuals. DPC sensitization did not change the number of TCRs with a frequency above 1 in 1000, and there was no evidence of changes in global repertoire structure. Repeated subsampling changed both the strength of the expansion versus patch-test correlation and the threshold at which that correlation became significant.

According to the germline V gene (reference sequence), CDR1 reads LGHDT and CDR2 reads YNNKEL. Including cysteine and phenylalanine, the CDR3 has 15 amino acids. The DNA shown is the 45-base CDR3, in frame from base 1. Trimming takes 0 bases off V and 7 bases off J; junction bases not matched to a gene: 5. Interpreted using the paper, the time point label stands for: patch test 3, about 24 weeks after DPC sensitization. Taken with the paper, the label for treatment or condition translates to: therapeutic diphenylcyclopropenone sensitization with weekly scalp DPC. At each patch-test visit, blood was drawn before the patch test was applied. Patients were eligible if aged 18 to 70, diagnosed with alopecia and judged suitable for DPC therapy, and pregnant patients were excluded. Total RNA was isolated from unfractionated whole blood collected in Tempus Blood RNA tubes. This clonotype was detected only a few times. Its antigen is still unknown. No quality values exist for individual bases; no much larger clone is one base distant.

Library method: RACE. Instrument used: NextSeq 500. During library preparation, unique molecular identifiers were attached to individual cDNA molecules so that TCRs could be counted in a quantitative, reproducible way. From each blood RNA sample, both TCR alpha and TCR beta chains were sequenced. Per the authors' processing: The median number of TCRs per sample was roughly 94,000, ranging from roughly 20,000 to 700,000. V, J and CDR3 annotation of the TCR reads was performed with the Decombinator software suite. To make PS versus PT1 abundance plots, every sample was subsampled to the same number of TCRs (28,000). TCRs were defined as expanded if absent before sensitization and observed at least eight times at the 2-week time point. The public reads were reprocessed in TCRdb via fastp at Q25 and MiXCR, keeping in-frame beta chains. Entries that share a CDR3 protein sequence are merged under the most common genes and DNA. The V and J calls come from TCRdb's annotation, not from the publication. Across this sample there are some 110,000 distinct CDR3 sequences, with about 34% seen only once. The ten largest account for more than 2.5% of the sample.

Here the sequenced sample was whole blood, taken in connection with sensitization to the hapten diphenylcyclopropenone (DPC). The chain is assembled from TRBV3-1 and TRBJ1-4; the central 7 bases match TRBD1. The TCR sequence derives from a man aged 35 to 55 with alopecia areata. Some clones in this sample may be carry-over from other donors' samples. DNA sequence: TGTGCCAGCAGCCAAGATTCAGGGACAGTTGAAAAACTGTTTTTT. It is translated as CASSQDSGTVEKLFF.